This T cell receptor beta chain was identified in a study of STAT5B mutations in CD4+ large granular lymphocyte leukemia. About the research overall: Among healthy controls, a particular HLA allele went with more CDR3 'QG' motifs.

Assay used: immunoSEQ multiplex PCR; TCRdb lists only in-frame clones, some missing. The sample comprises nearly 20,000 clones, roughly 83% of which are singletons, and 13% rests with the top ten. Concerning this clone itself: Its antigen remains unknown.

V was trimmed by 6 bases and J by 0 bases, leaving 20 bases between them. CDR1 SNHLY and CDR2 FYNNEI come from the germline V gene. The CDR3 runs 17 residues. Study observations and caveats: Higher CD4+ than CD8+ T-LGLL clonality might reflect small sample size. CD4-sorted patient repertoires seemed more clonal than healthy CD4+ repertoires. 8/27 top patient clones versus 2/35 control clones were TRBV06-family.

This rearrangement joins TRBV2 to TRBJ1-2; D unresolved. The sample consisted of CD4+ T cells from blood buffy coats. This receptor was taken from a human donor in good health. The CDR3, as DNA: TGTGCCAGCAGGGCCCTGAAGAGAACAGCATCTAACTATGGCTACACCTTC. Translating gives CASRALKRTASNYGYTF.